This entry lists 13 T cell receptor beta chains sequenced from one sample in a study of shared T cell receptors in the human thymus. Clones were read by immunoSEQ multiplex PCR, and TCRdb kept only the in-frame ones, dropping some. The sample includes hundreds of thousands of clones, roughly 74% of them seen just once. In addition, the sample was reused for a study of human thymus T cells.

What was sequenced was thymocytes. Every receptor here comes from a boy younger than two with a congenital heart defect.

The chain couples TRBV10-3 to TRBJ2-7; 7 nucleotides match TRBD1. From germline, CDR1 is ENHRY and CDR2 SYGVKD. V trimming: 5 bases; J trimming: 5 bases; junction bases outside the gene matches: 6. The CDR3 runs to 13 residues. CDR3 region: CAISPGGSNEQYF. The CDR3 coding sequence is TGTGCCATCAGTCCAGGGGGTTCGAACGAGCAGTACTTC.

The V and J genes are TRBV27 and TRBJ2-7; possibly TRBD2 for D (6 bases). Germline V lookup: CDR1 MNHEY, CDR2 SMNVEV (reference sequence). CDR3 length equals 16 residues. Deletions cut 6 bases from V and 2 bases from J, with 20 bases between. The CDR3 bases are TGTGCCAGCAGCCCTGAGACTAGGCGAGGGCCCTACGAGCAGTACTTC. Protein sequence: CASSPETRRGPYEQYF.

CDR3 region: CSTALGSSGYNEQFF. The DNA of the CDR3 is TGCAGCACGGCTCTGGGCTCTTCGGGGTACAATGAGCAGTTCTTC. This sequence joins TRBV29-1 and TRBJ2-1; possible D gene TRBD2, 5 bases. The germline gives CDR1 SQVTM, CDR2 ANQGSEA. The CDR3 is 15 amino acids. V was shortened by 8 bases and J by 4 bases, with 21 bases between the two germline ends.

The gene calls are TRBV4-3 and TRBJ1-2; 9 bases are shared with TRBD1. V lost 3 bases and J lost 8; bases outside the gene matches: 13. The germline V gene has CDR1 LGHNA and CDR2 YSLEER. This CDR3 comprises 16 residues. The CDR3 DNA reads as TGCGCCAGCAGCCACCAGGGGACAGGGAGAGGTGGCGGCTACACCTTC. It codes for CASSHQGTGRGGGYTF.

V and J are TRBV27 and TRBJ2-3, with a possible D match to TRBD2 (6 bases). V was trimmed by 3 bases and J by 0 bases, leaving 16 bases between them. Germline CDR1 reads MNHEY; CDR2 reads SMNVEV (reference sequence). This CDR3 is built from 17 residues. The CDR3 protein is CASSLVGGAGSTDTQYF. CDR3 sequence (DNA): TGTGCCAGCAGTTTGGTCGGGGGAGCGGGCAGCACAGATACGCAGTATTTT.

The chain recombines TRBV15 with TRBJ1-4; the D gene is possibly TRBD1 (6 bases). Trimming left V 0 bases short and J 4 bases short, with 18 bases between. CDR1 and CDR2 (germline): LNHNV, YYDKDF (reference sequence). This CDR3 spans 18 amino acids. The chain's CDR3 is CATSREGTGQPNNEKLFF. The CDR3 DNA reads as TGTGCCACCAGCAGAGAGGGGACCGGACAGCCCAATAATGAAAAACTGTTTTTT.

This chain links TRBV11-2 with TRBJ2-5; 14 bases are a match to TRBD2. CDR1 and CDR2 (germline): SGHAT, FQNNGV. The V and J ends lost 4 bases and 4 bases, in that order; junction bases with no gene match: 11. This CDR3 is built from 18 residues. CDR3 nucleotide sequence: TGTGCCAGCAGCTGGCGACTAGCGGGAGGGCCAGAGGTAGAGACCCAGTACTTC. This translates into CASSWRLAGGPEVETQYF.

The chain employs TRBV9 and TRBJ1-2; D not certain. Germline V gives CDR1 SGDLS, CDR2 YYNGEE. The CDR3 is 13 residues long. Between the trimmed V and J ends, which lost 4 bases and 0 bases, there was a span of 7 bases. CDR3 nucleotides: TGTGCCAGCAGCCCGGGAGCTAACTATGGCTACACCTTC. Translation gives CASSPGANYGYTF.

The chain has TRBV11-3 and TRBJ2-5; the D gene is possibly TRBD1 (6 bases). V dropped 5 bases and J dropped 2 bases, with 15 bases sitting between them. The CDR3 has 15 residues. The V gene's germline CDR1 is SGHNT and CDR2 YENEEA. CDR3 coding DNA: TGTGCCAGCAGCCCAGGTCTGGGGGCTCAAGAGACCCAGTACTTC. Amino acid sequence: CASSPGLGAQETQYF. The full variable domain, completed using reference TRBV11-3 and TRBJ2-5, is EAGVVQSPRYKIIEKKQPVAFWCNPISGHNTLYWYLQNLGQGPELLIRYENEEAVDDSQLPKDRFSAERLKGVDSTLKIQPAELGDSAVYLCASSPGLGAQETQYFGPGTRLLVL.

This chain links TRBV6-5 with TRBJ2-7, with D perhaps matching TRBD1 (5 bases). The CDR3 sequence is 15 residues long. The germline V and J ends were trimmed by 7 bases and 0 bases, with 16 bases remaining between them. Germline-derived CDR1 and CDR2 are MNHEY and SVGAGI. CDR3: CASTKMKDNSYEQYF. The CDR3 DNA reads as TGTGCCAGCACTAAGATGAAGGACAACTCCTACGAGCAGTACTTC.

The V gene is TRBV28, the J gene TRBJ1-2; possible D gene TRBD1, 5 bases. Trimming took 5 bases from V and 3 from J, leaving 19 bases between them. The CDR3 is 16 residues long. The V gene's germline CDR1 is MDHEN and CDR2 SYDVKM. The CDR3 is CASSHLGAQSHYGYTF. The CDR3 DNA follows: TGTGCCAGCAGTCATCTAGGGGCACAGAGCCACTATGGCTACACCTTC.

The chain carries TRBV6-5 and TRBJ2-5; 8 bases align to TRBD1. Trimming removed 6 bases from V and 0 bases from J; junction bases left unmatched: 6. The CDR3 length is 15 residues. In germline, CDR1 is MNHEY, CDR2 SVGAGI. In DNA form, the CDR3 reads TGTGCCAGCAGCATAGGACAGGGCAACCAAGAGACCCAGTACTTC. It encodes CASSIGQGNQETQYF.

The V gene is TRBV7-2, the J gene TRBJ2-6; TRBD2 matches 13 bases. There are 19 residues in the CDR3. The germline CDR1 and CDR2 sequences are SGHTA and FQGNSA. Unmatched junction bases numbered 2, after V lost 0 bases and J lost 0 bases. The CDR3 spells CASSLARTSGSSGANVLTF. CDR3 DNA: TGTGCCAGCAGCTTAGCGCGGACTAGCGGGAGCTCTGGGGCCAACGTCCTGACTTTC.